This T cell receptor beta chain was sequenced during a study of cytomegalovirus exposure and HLA in healthy donors. Regarding the study as a whole: A later analysis reportedly found fewer N-insertions in an Asian-associated ancestry cluster than the roughly 670-donor mean. In vitro assays verified that a few CMV-associated chains recognized CMV antigens specifically.

This clone has just a few counts. Its antigen is unknown. CDR3 length equals 13 residues. Germline assignment: CDR1 MDHEN and CDR2 SYDVKM. The V end lost 6 bases, the J end lost 5 bases, and 13 bases lay between the germline ends. Primers: 60 Vbeta forward and 13 Jbeta reverse. Only in-frame clones appear in the TCRdb table, and some are missing; sequencing was by immunoSEQ multiplex PCR. The sample shows under 150,000 clones, over 8% of them seen only once. Sequenced material: PBMCs. This TCR came from a man aged 25-45 years in good health and CMV-seronegative. The chain is built from TRBV28 and TRBJ1-2; the D is unclear. DNA for the CDR3: TGTGCCAGCAGATCACTGTCTCCGTATGGCTACACCTTC. Translating gives CASRSLSPYGYTF.